These T cell receptor beta chains were read from a single sample in a study of response to subunit inactivated influenza vaccine. MiXCR, applied by TCRdb to the RT-PCR reads, yields one record per CDR3 protein. The table shows approximately 500,000 distinct CDR3 sequences, with over 10% occurring only once. Source: PBMCs from blood, taken more than 35 days after vaccination. The origin of the receptors is a man aged 45-65 years who received an inactivated influenza vaccine. Both conserved end residues are part of each CDR3. A D gene is named only where the DNA matches it firmly. For some rows the clone size is stated as once, few or many, or as a class when expanded; others skip it.

V: TRBV4-2; size: few; D: -; J: TRBJ2-6; length: 16; CDR3: CASSQVPSSGANVLTF; DNA: TGTGCCAGCAGCCAAGTCCCCTCCTCTGGGGCCAACGTCCTGACTTTC
V: TRBV7-3; size: many; D: -; J: TRBJ2-4; length: 13; CDR3: CASSSGGTDIQYF; DNA: TGTGCCAGCAGCTCTGGTGGGACGGACATTCAGTACTTC
V: TRBV12-3/TRBV12-4; size: -; D: -; J: TRBJ1-1; length: 17; CDR3: CASSPWGGLRMNTEAFF; DNA: TGTGCCAGCAGTCCTTGGGGGGGGCTGCGTATGAACACTGAAGCTTTCTTT
V: TRBV7-9; size: few; D: -; J: TRBJ2-3; length: 16; CDR3: CASSWTGTGFHNTQYF; DNA: TGTGCCAGCAGCTGGACCGGGACGGGATTTCATAATACGCAGTATTTT
V: TRBV11-2; size: few; D: TRBD2; J: TRBJ2-1; length: 18; CDR3: CASSRRERGEPPYNEQFF; DNA: TGTGCCAGCAGCAGGAGGGAGCGGGGGGAACCCCCCTACAATGAGCAGTTCTTC
V: TRBV6-2/TRBV6-3; size: -; D: -; J: TRBJ2-2; length: 16; CDR3: CASSSPGSRNTGELFF; DNA: TGTGCCAGCAGTTCCCCGGGGTCTAGGAACACCGGGGAGCTGTTTTTT
V: TRBV7-2; size: few; D: -; J: TRBJ2-7; length: 15; CDR3: CASSLELGGTVLPYF; DNA: TGTGCCAGCAGCTTAGAGCTAGGAGGGACCGTCTTGCCGTACTTC
V: TRBV5-6; size: many; D: -; J: TRBJ1-2; length: 13; CDR3: CASSLGGDYGYTF; DNA: TGTGCCAGCAGCTTGGGAGGAGACTATGGCTACACCTTC
V: TRBV5-1; size: -; D: TRBD1; J: TRBJ2-5; length: 15; CDR3: CASSRPGTDQETQYF; DNA: TGCGCCAGCAGCCGCCCCGGGACAGACCAAGAGACCCAGTACTTC
V: TRBV7-8; size: -; D: TRBD2; J: TRBJ2-5; length: 16; CDR3: CASSAKRELRQETQYF; DNA: TGTGCCAGCAGCGCCAAGCGGGAACTTCGCCAAGAGACCCAGTACTTC
V: TRBV20-1; size: few; D: TRBD2; J: TRBJ2-7; length: 15; CDR3: CSARATSGDTYEQYF; DNA: TGCAGTGCTAGGGCCACTAGCGGAGACACCTACGAGCAGTACTTC
V: TRBV20-1; size: few; D: TRBD2; J: TRBJ2-5; length: 15; CDR3: CSATKTSGTQETQYF; DNA: TGCAGTGCTACAAAGACTAGCGGGACCCAAGAGACCCAGTACTTC
V: TRBV7-2; size: few; D: TRBD2; J: TRBJ2-2; length: 15; CDR3: CASSHGRAYPGELFF; DNA: TGTGCCAGCTCGCACGGGAGGGCCTATCCCGGGGAGCTGTTTTTT
V: TRBV15; size: few; D: -; J: TRBJ1-5; length: 15; CDR3: CATSRDRNSNQPQHF; DNA: TGTGCCACCAGCAGAGATCGCAATAGCAATCAGCCCCAGCATTTT
V: TRBV6-1; size: -; D: -; J: TRBJ2-1; length: 15; CDR3: CASSGHGAPYNEQFF; DNA: TGTGCCAGCAGCGGCCACGGGGCACCCTACAATGAGCAGTTCTTC
V: TRBV7-3; size: few; D: -; J: TRBJ2-2; length: 15; CDR3: CASSLFGSVTGELFF; DNA: TGTGCCAGCAGCTTATTTGGGTCCGTCACCGGGGAGCTGTTTTTT
V: TRBV20-1; size: few; D: -; J: TRBJ2-3; length: 16; CDR3: CSARDLLATHTDTQYF; DNA: TGCAGTGCTAGAGATTTGCTAGCGACTCACACAGATACGCAGTATTTT
V: TRBV7-9; size: -; D: -; J: TRBJ2-7; length: 12; CDR3: CASSPTPSEQYF; DNA: TGTGCCAGCAGCCCAACACCCTCCGAGCAGTACTTC
V: TRBV6-2/TRBV6-3; size: many; D: -; J: TRBJ2-2; length: 14; CDR3: CASSFGPYTGELFF; DNA: TGTGCCAGCAGTTTCGGGCCGTACACCGGGGAGCTGTTTTTT
V: TRBV27; size: -; D: -; J: TRBJ2-3; length: 14; CDR3: CASRREGRTDTQYF; DNA: TGTGCCAGCAGGAGAGAAGGACGCACAGATACGCAGTATTTT
V: TRBV4-1; size: many; D: -; J: TRBJ2-7; length: 13; CDR3: CASSRRGEGEQYF; DNA: TGCGCCAGCAGCCGAAGGGGGGAGGGAGAGCAGTACTTC
V: TRBV5-1; size: few; D: TRBD1; J: TRBJ2-2; length: 14; CDR3: CASLDRVGTGELFF; DNA: TGCGCCAGCCTGGACAGGGTCGGCACCGGGGAGCTGTTTTTT
V: TRBV20-1; size: few; D: -; J: TRBJ2-2; length: 16; CDR3: CSARVSGHVNTGELFF; DNA: TGCAGTGCTAGAGTCTCGGGACACGTGAACACCGGGGAGCTGTTTTTT
V: TRBV2; size: -; D: -; J: TRBJ2-7; length: 15; CDR3: CASRFGSGQSYEQYF; DNA: TGTGCCAGCAGATTCGGAAGCGGGCAATCCTACGAGCAGTACTTC
V: TRBV5-6; size: -; D: -; J: TRBJ2-1; length: 16; CDR3: CASSYRFGQSYNEQFF; DNA: TGTGCCAGCAGCTACAGGTTCGGACAGTCCTACAATGAGCAGTTCTTC
V: TRBV29-1; size: many; D: -; J: TRBJ2-1; length: 14; CDR3: CSAISLNSYNEQFF; DNA: TGCAGCGCTATTAGCTTAAACTCCTACAATGAGCAGTTCTTC
V: TRBV5-1; size: -; D: TRBD2; J: TRBJ2-5; length: 16; CDR3: CASSFGLAGHQETQYF; DNA: TGCGCCAGCAGCTTCGGGCTAGCGGGCCACCAAGAGACCCAGTACTTC
V: TRBV5-5; size: -; D: TRBD2; J: TRBJ2-6; length: 16; CDR3: CASSSGLVAGANVLTF; DNA: TGTGCCAGCAGCTCTGGACTAGTAGCCGGGGCCAACGTCCTGACTTTC
V: TRBV5-1; size: -; D: -; J: TRBJ2-7; length: 14; CDR3: CASSLLTAAYEQYF; DNA: TGCGCCAGCAGCTTACTGACGGCCGCCTACGAGCAGTACTTC